This T cell receptor beta chain was sequenced in a study of shared clonotypes between healthy human individuals. Study overall: Donors, aged 18 to 49, were a couple of women and a few men.

The study enrolled healthy HIV-negative adults without recent acute infections or vaccinations as donors. Whole-study results and caveats: Shared clonotypes: 4.5% to 5% naive CD4, about 3.5% naive CD8, around 2.4% memory CD4, approximately 0.4% memory CD8.

Comment on this clone: Its antigen is unknown.

Sequenced by immunoSEQ multiplex PCR; TCRdb stores in-frame clones only, minus some. This sample carries approximately 980,000 clones, over 60% of them seen once, and the ten largest clones take over 1.3%. The specimen was memory CD4+ T cells sorted from blood. Subset: CD45RA-negative fraction. The receptor comes from a man younger than 35 in good health.

CDR3 coding DNA: TGTGCCAGCAGCCCCTATGGAGACTATGGCTACACCTTC. The encoded protein is CASSPYGDYGYTF. The V and J genes are TRBV7-2 and TRBJ1-2; D ambiguous. Germline V gives CDR1 SGHTA, CDR2 FQGNSA. V was trimmed by 5 bases and J by 3 bases, leaving 10 bases between them. This CDR3 contains 13 residues. The full variable domain, rest sourced from reference TRBV7-2 and TRBJ1-2, is GAGVSQSPSNKVTEKGKDVELRCDPISGHTALYWYRQSLGQGLEFLIYFQGNSAPDKSGLPSDRFSAERTGGSVSTLTIQRTQQEDSAVYLCASSPYGDYGYTFGSGTRLTVV.